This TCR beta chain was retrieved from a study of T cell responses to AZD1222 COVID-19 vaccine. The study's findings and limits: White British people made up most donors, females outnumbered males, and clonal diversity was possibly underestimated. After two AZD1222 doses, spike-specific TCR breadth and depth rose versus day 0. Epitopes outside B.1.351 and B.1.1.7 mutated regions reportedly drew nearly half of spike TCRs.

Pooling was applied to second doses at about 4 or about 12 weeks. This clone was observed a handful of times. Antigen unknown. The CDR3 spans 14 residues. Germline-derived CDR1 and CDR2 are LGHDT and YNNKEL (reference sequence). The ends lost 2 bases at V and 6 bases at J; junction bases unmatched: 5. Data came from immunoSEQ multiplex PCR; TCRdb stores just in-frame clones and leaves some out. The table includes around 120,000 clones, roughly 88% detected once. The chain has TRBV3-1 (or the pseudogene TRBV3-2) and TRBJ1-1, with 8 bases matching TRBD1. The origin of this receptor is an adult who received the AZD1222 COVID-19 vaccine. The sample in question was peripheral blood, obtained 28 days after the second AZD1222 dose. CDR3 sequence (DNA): TGTGCCAGCAGCCAAACAGGGGGGAGGGCTGAAGCTTTCTTT. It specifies CASSQTGGRAEAFF.